Below, 15 T cell receptor beta chains from the same sample are listed, as sequenced in a study of blood T cell repertoires in COVID-19 (dated by TCRdb to 2020 to 2022). Library preparation used the immunoSEQ multiplex PCR assay. Entries here come from immuneACCESS through TCRdb and include only in-frame sequences with V and J called. Some clones fail to appear in such tables; in the studies checked, an unresolved V gene covers under half of the shortfall, and the cause of the remainder is unknown. The sample table holds about 140,000 clones, of which 70% to 85% were seen once. The biggest ten clones account for approximately 11% of the sample. The sample was peripheral blood. The source is a man in his fifties or sixties who had recovered from COVID-19.

This chain uses TRBV5-5 with TRBJ2-1, with a tentative D call TRBD2 (6 bases). The CDR3 contains 14 residues. Germline loops: CDR1 SGHKS, CDR2 YYEKEE (reference sequence). Trimming cost V 3 bases and J 5 bases, with 12 bases left between them. The CDR3 sequence: CASSSPGLHNEQFF. The CDR3 bases are TGTGCCAGCAGCTCACCCGGACTACACAATGAGCAGTTCTTC.

The chain employs TRBV29-1 and TRBJ2-3; D remains unclear. The germline gives CDR1 SQVTM, CDR2 ANQGSEA. The CDR3 consists of 11 residues. Trimming shortened V by 7 bases and J by 3 bases, and 8 bases separated the two germline ends. The CDR3 reads CSGFRTDTQYF. In nucleotides, the CDR3 is TGCAGCGGATTCAGGACAGATACGCAGTATTTT.

The V and J genes are TRBV7-2 and TRBJ2-7, with TRBD1 matching over 7 bases. The CDR3 loop spans 14 amino acids. Trimming cost V 4 bases and J 2 bases; bases outside gene matches: 5. Germline V gene data show CDR1 as SGHTA and CDR2 as FQGNSA. In DNA, the CDR3 is TGTGCCAGCAGCTCCCGGACAGGAGCCTACGAGCAGTACTTC. Its protein is CASSSRTGAYEQYF.

The genes are TRBV3-1 (or the pseudogene TRBV3-2) and TRBJ2-3; D is unresolved. Trimming removed 0 bases from V and 2 bases from J, with 3 bases in between. The CDR3 contains 13 residues. Germline V gene lookup returns CDR1 LGHDT and CDR2 YNNKEL (reference sequence). CDR3 nucleotide sequence: TGTGCCAGCAGCCAAGATCTCACAGATACGCAGTATTTT. Amino acids: CASSQDLTDTQYF.

This clone was observed a few times. The CDR3 is CASPPRQGDGNQPQHF. In DNA form, the CDR3 reads TGTGCCAGCCCCCCTCGACAGGGGGACGGCAATCAGCCCCAGCATTTT. The chain employs TRBV28 and TRBJ1-5, with 9 bases lining up with TRBD1. V lost 8 bases, J lost 2 bases, and 10 bases stayed unmatched. The length of the CDR3 is 16 residues. The germline gives CDR1 MDHEN, CDR2 SYDVKM.

The V call is TRBV3-1 (or the pseudogene TRBV3-2), the J call TRBJ1-1, with 8 bases that match TRBD1. The CDR3 covers 15 residues. Germline V CDR1 and CDR2: LGHDT, YNNKEL (reference sequence). After removal of 1 base from V and 4 bases from J, the junction contained 5 bases not matched to a gene. CDR3 protein: CASSQVGRGLTEAFF. The CDR3 nucleotides read TGTGCCAGCAGCCAAGTAGGCAGGGGGCTCACTGAAGCTTTCTTT.

V and J are TRBV6-2 or TRBV6-3 and TRBJ1-5; tentative D call: TRBD1 (6 bases). V gave up 5 bases and J gave up 2 bases, with 10 bases separating them. The CDR3 sequence is 14 residues long. Germline V CDR1 and CDR2: MNHEY, SVGEGT. The CDR3 bases are TGTGCCAGCAGTGAGCCAGGGGGCAATCAGCCCCAGCATTTT. The encoded protein is CASSEPGGNQPQHF.

This chain connects TRBV16 to TRBJ1-5; the D gene is possibly TRBD1 (6 bases). The germline V and J ends were trimmed by 1 base and 4 bases, with 11 bases remaining between them. The germline CDR1 and CDR2 sequences are KGHSY and FQNENV. The CDR3 is made up of 15 amino acids. In DNA form, the CDR3 reads TGTGCCAGCAGCCAATGGGCAGGGGAGAATCAGCCCCAGCATTTT. Translation gives CASSQWAGENQPQHF.

This chain joins TRBV28 and TRBJ2-7, with a weak D call TRBD1 (5 bases). Germline CDR1 MDHEN, CDR2 SYDVKM. The CDR3 runs to 15 residues. Trimming pared 7 bases from V and 3 bases from J, leaving 19 bases between. CDR3 loop: CASIPRRTTSYEQYF. The CDR3 DNA reads as TGTGCCAGCATCCCACGCAGGACAACAAGCTACGAGCAGTACTTC.

V usage is TRBV5-1 and J usage is TRBJ1-2, with 10 positions matching TRBD1. The CDR3 extends over 14 amino acids. CDR1 and CDR2 from the germline V gene are SGHRS and YFSETQ. V shed 0 bases and J 6 bases; nucleotides not matched to a gene: 2. Written as DNA, the CDR3 is TGCGCCAGCAGCTTGGGACAGGGGGCGGATGGCTACACCTTC. Its translation is CASSLGQGADGYTF.

This chain joins TRBV3-1 (or the pseudogene TRBV3-2) and TRBJ2-2, with D tentatively TRBD1 (5 bases). V was clipped by 1 base and J by 6 bases, with 12 bases between them. Germline CDR1 LGHDT, CDR2 YNNKEL (reference sequence). The CDR3 totals 15 residues. CDR3 DNA: TGTGCCAGCAGCCAAGGCCAGGGTGAGGCCGGGGAGCTGTTTTTT. Protein sequence: CASSQGQGEAGELFF.

V and J are TRBV2 and TRBJ2-7; a possible D gene is TRBD2 (5 bases). The germline V and J ends were trimmed by 6 bases and 3 bases, with 18 bases remaining between them. CDR1 is SNHLY, CDR2 FYNNEI, per germline. The CDR3 has 15 amino acids. The CDR3 DNA follows: TGTGCCAGCAGCGAGAAGGACTGGTCGGACTACGAGCAGTACTTC. Protein: CASSEKDWSDYEQYF. Supplemented by reference TRBV2 and TRBJ2-7, the full variable domain reads EPEVTQTPSHQVTQMGQEVILRCVPISNHLYFYWYRQILGQKVEFLVSFYNNEISEKSEIFDDQFSVERPDGSNFTLKIRSTKLEDSAMYFCASSEKDWSDYEQYFGPGTRLTVT.

This chain uses TRBV12-3 or TRBV12-4 with TRBJ2-7; 7 bases match TRBD2. The CDR3 totals 12 residues. V was clipped by 6 bases and J by 10 bases; unmatched bases: 9. The CDR3 DNA reads TGTGCCAGCAGCGCCCTTGCGGGAGCCCAGTACTTC. This sequence encodes CASSALAGAQYF.

The chain links TRBV9 to TRBJ2-3; possibly TRBD1 for D (7 bases). V lost 5 bases, J lost 3 bases, and 19 bases lay in between. This CDR3 comprises 16 residues. Germline loops: CDR1 SGDLS, CDR2 YYNGEE. CDR3 amino acids: CASSQGGGLATDTQYF. CDR3 coding DNA: TGTGCCAGCAGTCAGGGGGGTGGGCTAGCGACAGATACGCAGTATTTT.

CDR3 DNA: TGTGCCAGCAGCCCCTCGGGGGGGGCTATTTACAATGAGCAGTTCTTC. This translates into CASSPSGGAIYNEQFF. The chain joins TRBV5-6 to TRBJ2-1; 8 positions agree with TRBD2. In germline, CDR1 is SGHDT, CDR2 YYEEEE. The CDR3 length is 16 residues. Trimming at V came to 4 bases and at J to 4 bases, leaving 10 bases not matched to a gene.